These 4 T cell receptor beta chains were sequenced from one sample in a study of EBV T-cell therapy then PD-1 blockade in nasopharyngeal carcinoma (TCRdb year 2021). These receptors have no identified antigens. The treatment or condition label here, explained by the study, means: AdE1-LMPpoly-expanded autologous EBV-specific T-cell therapy followed by anti-PD-1 nivolumab. Receptor amplification or capture employed the immunoSEQ multiplex PCR assay. Drawn from immuneACCESS, this table holds only the in-frame rearrangements with V and J called that TCRdb kept. Clones are partly lost; checked studies trace under half to an unresolved V gene and leave the rest unexplained. The table for this sample lists around 19,000 clones; over 80% of them were counted only once. 29% of the sample lies in the top ten. The sample consisted of CD8+ T cells from blood, taken at day 0 from a patient whose treatment included autologous EBV-specific T cells and nivolumab. These receptors were obtained from a man in his forties with nasopharyngeal carcinoma.

The rearrangement joins TRBV6-1 to TRBJ1-1, with D unclear. The CDR3 runs to 12 residues. The germline V gene has CDR1 MNHNS and CDR2 SASEGT. V was shortened by 3 bases and J by 3 bases, with 5 bases between the two germline ends. The CDR3 here is CASSEQYTEAFF. In nucleotides, the CDR3 is TGTGCCAGCAGTGAGCAGTACACTGAAGCTTTCTTT.

This clone was seen more than once but under ten times. The chain has TRBV5-4 and TRBJ1-4; D is ambiguous. In germline, CDR1 is SGHNT, CDR2 YYREEE (reference sequence). The CDR3 is 15 amino acids. V was trimmed by 3 bases and J by 4 bases, leaving 13 bases between them. CDR3 DNA: TGTGCCAGCAGCTCCACATTTGGTAGTAATGAAAAACTGTTTTTT. Its translation: CASSSTFGSNEKLFF.

The J gene is TRBJ1-4, the V gene TRBV13, with D possibly TRBD1 on 5 matching bases. The CDR3 loop spans 14 amino acids. V was clipped by 4 bases and J by 9 bases, with 15 bases between them. The V gene's germline CDR1 is PRHDT and CDR2 FYEKMQ (reference sequence). CDR3 amino acids: CASSSGPTDQKLFF. CDR3 DNA: TGTGCCAGCAGCTCGGGACCCACGGACCAAAAACTGTTTTTT.

The rearrangement joins TRBV6-4 to TRBJ2-1; 10 nucleotides match TRBD2. The CDR3 has 14 residues. Germline trimming cut 3 bases from V and 5 bases from J; bases unmatched to any gene: 1. The V gene's germline CDR1 is MRHNA and CDR2 SNTAGT. The CDR3 reads CASSEAGGHNEQFF. DNA of the CDR3: TGTGCCAGCAGTGAAGCGGGGGGGCACAATGAGCAGTTCTTC.